The 25 T cell receptor beta chains below were found in one sample sequenced in a study of T-cell memory formation after mild COVID-19. MiXCR, applied by TCRdb to the 5' RACE reads, yields one record per CDR3 protein. Of about 290,000 distinct CDR3 sequences in the sample, less than 20% were seen once. Source material: PBMCs or a T cell subset sorted from them (not recorded which). The source is a man aged 18 to 29 who had mild COVID-19 (a few samples of this study predate the infection). Cell type and time point are not known.

The chain is built from TRBV19 and TRBJ1-1; no definite D call. The CDR3 contains 13 residues. Germline V CDR1 and CDR2: LNHDA, SQIVND (reference sequence). Trimming pared 10 bases from V and 4 bases from J, leaving 16 bases between. CDR3: CATTTGKGTEAFF. Here the CDR3 DNA reads TGTGCCACTACGACCGGGAAGGGCACTGAAGCTTTCTTT.

A few counts support this clonotype. The CDR3, as DNA: TGTGCCAGCAGCTTAAGCGGGTCCTACAATGAGCAGTTCTTC. It specifies CASSLSGSYNEQFF. The chain carries TRBV7-9 and TRBJ2-1; the D gene is possibly TRBD2 (6 bases). Germline V gene data show CDR1 as SEHNR and CDR2 as FQNEAQ (reference sequence). Trimming removed 2 bases from V and 1 base from J, with 6 bases in between. This CDR3 has 14 residues.

The CDR3 DNA follows: TGTGCCAGCAGCTTAGACCCCCCTGGTCGGCAGTTCTTC. Protein sequence: CASSLDPPGRQFF. This chain joins TRBV7-2 and TRBJ2-1, with D unresolved. V was shortened by 1 base and J by 12 bases, with 13 bases between the two germline ends. CDR3 length: 13 residues. Per the germline V gene, CDR1 is SGHTA and CDR2 is FQGNSA.

This clonotype was picked up many times. This sequence joins TRBV7-2 and TRBJ2-5, with D uncertain. This CDR3 has 13 residues. Germline CDR1 reads SGHTA; CDR2 reads FQGNSA. V was cut by 3 bases and J by 12 bases, with 17 bases left in between. The CDR3 here is CASSFRPNLREYF. The CDR3 DNA sequence: TGTGCCAGCAGCTTCCGACCGAACCTACGGGAGTACTTC.

The chain combines TRBV7-9 with TRBJ1-6, with D perhaps matching TRBD1 (5 bases). The V end was cut by 5 bases, the J end by 10 bases, with 15 bases between. Germline V gives CDR1 SEHNR, CDR2 FQNEAQ (reference sequence). The CDR3 has 14 residues. The CDR3 coding sequence is TGTGCCAGCAGCCCCGGGACCGACGGCTCACCCCTCCACTTT. Encoded protein: CASSPGTDGSPLHF.

This clonotype was detected only a few times. This sequence joins TRBV20-1 and TRBJ2-4; 11 nucleotides line up with TRBD2. Germline V CDR1 and CDR2: DFQATT, SNEGSKA (reference sequence). V lost 6 bases and J lost 5; bases outside the gene matches: 12. The CDR3 runs 16 residues. The CDR3 sequence: CSAKPPTSGAENIQYF. Here the CDR3 DNA reads TGCAGTGCCAAGCCCCCGACTAGCGGGGCTGAAAACATTCAGTACTTC.

This clonotype was counted a few times. The chain links TRBV10-3 to TRBJ2-7, with D unresolved. V lost 6 bases, J lost 4 bases, and 10 bases lay in between. CDR3 length equals 12 residues. Looked up from germline, CDR1 is ENHRY and CDR2 is SYGVKD. The CDR3 region has the DNA TGTGCCATCAGCGACGCTTCATACGAGCAGTACGTC. Protein: CAISDASYEQYV.

The sample holds many counts of this clonotype. The chain carries TRBV27 and TRBJ2-1, with 10 bases matching TRBD2. CDR1 is MNHEY and CDR2 is SMNVEV in the germline V gene (reference sequence). CDR3 size: 16 residues. After removal of 6 bases from V and 9 bases from J, the junction contained 14 bases not matched to a gene. The CDR3 DNA is TGTGCCAGCAGACGACGACCTAGCGGGGGATCGTTTGAGCAGTTCTTC. It is translated as CASRRRPSGGSFEQFF.

This chain uses TRBV3-1 with TRBJ2-3; 13 nucleotides match TRBD2. The CDR3 has 17 amino acids. From germline, CDR1 is LGHDT and CDR2 YNNKEL (reference sequence). V was pared by 4 bases and J by 3 bases, with 7 bases of the junction left unmatched. CDR3 region: CASSLLLAGGITDTQYF. CDR3 in DNA: TGTGCCAGCAGCCTGCTACTAGCGGGGGGGATTACAGATACGCAGTATTTT.

This clonotype appeared many times. This sequence joins TRBV5-1 and TRBJ2-5, with D perhaps being TRBD1 or TRBD2 (5 bases each). Germline CDR1 is SGHRS and CDR2 is YFSETQ. This CDR3 region has 13 residues. V was trimmed by 7 bases and J by 3 bases, leaving 13 bases between them. The CDR3 coding sequence is TGCGCCAGCCGCCTAGGGACCGAAGAGACCCAGTACTTC. It specifies CASRLGTEETQYF.

This clonotype was counted ten times or more. The chain joins TRBV7-2 to TRBJ1-2; perhaps TRBD1 as D (6 bases). The CDR3 extends over 14 amino acids. V dropped 5 bases and J dropped 6 bases, with 16 bases sitting between them. From germline, CDR1 is SGHTA and CDR2 FQGNSA. CDR3 sequence (DNA): TGTGCCAGCAGCGCGCAAGGACAGCCCCATGGCTACACCTTC. Protein: CASSAQGQPHGYTF.

This clonotype was seen more than once but under ten times. J is TRBJ2-1 and V is TRBV5-1; 8 bases align to TRBD2. Germline loops: CDR1 SGHRS, CDR2 YFSETQ. The CDR3 consists of 15 residues. Trimming cost V 3 bases and J 9 bases; bases outside gene matches: 11. The CDR3 here is CASSWSERGPPEQFF. CDR3 DNA sequence: TGCGCCAGCAGCTGGTCGGAGCGGGGGCCCCCTGAGCAGTTCTTC.

This clonotype was seen more than once but under ten times. The chain couples TRBV5-6 to TRBJ2-7, with D possibly being TRBD2 (6 bases). Germline-derived CDR1 and CDR2 are SGHDT and YYEEEE. V lost 5 bases, J lost 7 bases, and 13 bases lay in between. The CDR3 is 12 amino acids. The CDR3 DNA reads TGTGCCAGCAGGTCCGCCGGGGGTGAGCAGTACGTC. It codes for CASRSAGGEQYV.

This clonotype turned up a few times. The chain joins TRBV7-2 to TRBJ2-3; D remains ambiguous. Trimming removed 10 bases from V and 1 base from J, with 9 bases in between. The CDR3 is 12 residues long. Germline loops: CDR1 SGHTA, CDR2 FQGNSA. CDR3 coding DNA: TGTGCCACTTCACAACGCACAGATACGCAGTATTTT. Amino acids: CATSQRTDTQYF.

The sample holds many counts of this clonotype. The rearrangement links TRBV12-3 or TRBV12-4 to TRBJ2-1; the match to TRBD1 covers 8 bases. This CDR3 is built from 13 residues. V lost 7 bases, J lost 7 bases, and 6 bases stayed unmatched. Here the CDR3 DNA reads TGTGCCAGCACCCAGACAGGGGTGAATGAGCAGTTCTTC. It specifies CASTQTGVNEQFF.

CDR3 loop: CASSVDGRGANVLTF. The CDR3 region has the DNA TGTGCCAGCAGCGTAGACGGGCGAGGGGCCAACGTCCTGACTTTC. The chain recombines TRBV9 with TRBJ2-6, with D hard to call. Trimming took off 0 bases at V and 4 bases at J, with 8 bases between the two ends. Germline CDR1 reads SGDLS; CDR2 reads YYNGEE. The CDR3 is 15 residues long.

The J gene is TRBJ2-5, the V gene TRBV19; D gene uncertain. The V gene lost 8 bases and the J gene lost 5 bases, with 12 bases spanning the gap. CDR3 length: 12 amino acids. Germline loops: CDR1 LNHDA, CDR2 SQIVND (reference sequence). CDR3 nucleotide sequence: TGTGCCAGTTACGGTGGGTCTGAGACCCAGTACTTC. Its translation is CASYGGSETQYF.

This clonotype appeared many times. The chain links TRBV19 to TRBJ2-3; 9 nucleotides line up with TRBD1. Losses at the gene ends were 5 bases for V and 0 bases for J; bases not matched to a gene: 6. Germline-derived CDR1 and CDR2 are LNHDA and SQIVND (reference sequence). This CDR3 comprises 16 residues. The chain's CDR3 is CASSLAGTGSTDTQYF. CDR3 sequence (DNA): TGTGCCAGTAGTCTCGCCGGGACAGGGAGCACAGATACGCAGTATTTT.

This clonotype was detected a few times. The chain is built from TRBV9 and TRBJ1-4; tentative D call: TRBD1 (5 bases). Germline V lookup: CDR1 SGDLS, CDR2 YYNGEE. V was shortened by 4 bases and J by 8 bases, with 15 bases between the two germline ends. This CDR3 has 14 amino acids. CDR3 nucleotide sequence: TGTGCCAGCAGCTCCGGGACCAGGCAAGAAAAACTGTTTTTT. The encoded protein is CASSSGTRQEKLFF.

The chain carries TRBV10-3 and TRBJ1-2, with a weak D call TRBD1 (6 bases). Germline values: CDR1 ENHRY, CDR2 SYGVKD. The CDR3 has 13 amino acids. Trimming removed 2 bases from V and 9 bases from J, with 13 bases in between. CDR3 sequence: CAISERGVQSYTF. Written as DNA, the CDR3 is TGTGCCATCAGTGAGAGGGGGGTACAGAGCTACACCTTC.

This chain joins TRBV4-1 and TRBJ1-2; 9 nucleotides agree with TRBD1. This CDR3 has 15 amino acids. CDR1 is MGHRA and CDR2 is YSYEKL in the germline V gene. V trimming: 6 bases; J trimming: 6 bases; junction bases outside the gene matches: 11. CDR3 amino acids: CASSYPAGQGHGYTF. The CDR3 nucleotides are TGCGCCAGCAGTTACCCCGCGGGACAGGGACATGGCTACACCTTC.

This clonotype appeared a few times. The chain uses TRBV7-2 and TRBJ2-7, with TRBD1 identical over 9 bases. The CDR3 is 15 amino acids. Germline values: CDR1 SGHTA, CDR2 FQGNSA. V was clipped by 5 bases and J by 2 bases; unmatched bases: 7. The CDR3 here is CASSPNRDRAYEQYV. The CDR3 bases are TGTGCCAGCAGCCCAAACCGGGACAGGGCCTACGAGCAGTACGTC.

The J gene is TRBJ2-5, the V gene TRBV6-5, with D unresolved. The V gene's germline CDR1 is MNHEY and CDR2 SVGAGI. The V gene lost 0 bases and the J gene lost 7 bases, with 12 bases spanning the gap. The CDR3 has 14 residues. The CDR3 DNA reads TGTGCCAGCAGTTACTCGATTCTTGGGCGGACCCAGTACTTC. Encoded protein: CASSYSILGRTQYF.

This chain joins TRBV7-2 and TRBJ2-1, with D perhaps matching TRBD2 (6 bases). Trimming pared 5 bases from V and 7 bases from J, leaving 9 bases between. The V gene's germline CDR1 is SGHTA and CDR2 FQGNSA. The CDR3 sequence is 12 residues long. CDR3 DNA: TGTGCCAGCAGCCGGGGGAATAATGAGCAGTTCTTC. It encodes CASSRGNNEQFF.

This clonotype was detected a few times. This chain connects TRBV28 to TRBJ2-3; the match to TRBD2 covers 12 bases. The CDR3 is made up of 15 amino acids. Germline trimming cut 8 bases from V and 1 base from J; bases unmatched to any gene: 4. Germline V gene sequence: CDR1 MDHEN, CDR2 SYDVKM. The chain's CDR3 is CASHRTSGGTDTQYF. The CDR3 DNA is TGTGCCAGCCACCGGACTAGCGGGGGCACAGATACGCAGTATTTT.